This TCR beta chain was retrieved from a study of monozygotic twins with inflammatory bowel disease. Reprocessing the 5' RACE reads, TCRdb reports a single entry for every CDR3 protein and omits DNA. In total, the table holds 200,000 to 250,000 distinct CDR3 sequences. Germline V gene lookup returns CDR1 SGHAT and CDR2 FQNNGV. The CDR3 covers 16 residues. Sequencing input: blood. The chain uses TRBV11-2 and TRBJ2-7; there is no DNA to check the TCRdb D call of TRBD2. The source of this sequence is a human donor with ulcerative colitis or Crohn's disease, or a healthy co-twin of an affected twin (not recorded which). CDR3 loop: CASSLDGGTVSTRQYF.